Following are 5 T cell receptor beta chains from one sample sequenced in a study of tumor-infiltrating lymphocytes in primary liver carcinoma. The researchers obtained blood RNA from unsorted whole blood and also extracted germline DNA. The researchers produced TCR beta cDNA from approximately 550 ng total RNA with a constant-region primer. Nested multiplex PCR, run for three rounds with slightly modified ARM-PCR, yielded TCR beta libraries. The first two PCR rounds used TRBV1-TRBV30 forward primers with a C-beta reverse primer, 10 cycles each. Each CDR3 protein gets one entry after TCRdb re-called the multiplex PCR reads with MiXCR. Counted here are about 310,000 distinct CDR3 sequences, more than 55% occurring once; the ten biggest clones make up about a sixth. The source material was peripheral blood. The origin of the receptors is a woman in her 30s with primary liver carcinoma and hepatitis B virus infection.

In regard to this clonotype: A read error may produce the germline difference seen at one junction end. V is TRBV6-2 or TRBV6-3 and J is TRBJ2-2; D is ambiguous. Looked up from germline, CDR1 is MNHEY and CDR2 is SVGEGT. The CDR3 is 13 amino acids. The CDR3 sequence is CVSNPEFYGELFF. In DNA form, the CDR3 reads TGCGTCAGCAACCCGGAGTTTTACGGGGAGCTGTTTTTT.

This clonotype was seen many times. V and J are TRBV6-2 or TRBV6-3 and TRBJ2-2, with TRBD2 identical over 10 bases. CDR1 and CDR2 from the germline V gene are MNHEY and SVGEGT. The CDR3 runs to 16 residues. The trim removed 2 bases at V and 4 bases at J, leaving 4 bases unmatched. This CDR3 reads CASSYASSGGTGELFF. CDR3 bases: TGTGCCAGCAGTTACGCGTCTAGCGGGGGCACCGGGGAGCTGTTTTTT.

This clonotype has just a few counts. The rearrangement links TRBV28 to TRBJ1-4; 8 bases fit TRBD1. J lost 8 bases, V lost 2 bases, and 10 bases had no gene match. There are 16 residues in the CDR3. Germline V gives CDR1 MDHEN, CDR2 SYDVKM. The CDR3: CASSLEIGQGREKLFF. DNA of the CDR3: TGTGCCAGCAGTTTAGAAATAGGACAGGGTCGCGAAAAACTGTTTTTT.

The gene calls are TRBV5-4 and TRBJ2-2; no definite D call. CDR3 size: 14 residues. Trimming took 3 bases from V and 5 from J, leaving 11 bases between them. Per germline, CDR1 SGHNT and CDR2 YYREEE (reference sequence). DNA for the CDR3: TGTGCCAGCAGCTGGGCCTTAAGTACCGGGGAGCTGTTTTTT. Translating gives CASSWALSTGELFF.

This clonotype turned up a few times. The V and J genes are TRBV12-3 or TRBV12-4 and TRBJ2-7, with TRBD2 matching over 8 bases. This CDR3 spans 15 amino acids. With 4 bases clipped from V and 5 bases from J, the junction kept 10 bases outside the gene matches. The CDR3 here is CASSSGFGGAHEQYF. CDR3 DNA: TGTGCCAGCAGTTCTGGGTTCGGGGGGGCCCACGAGCAGTACTTC.